This T cell receptor (beta chain) was identified in a study of control samples from healthy donors and cancer patients. The V segment lost 0 bases and the J segment 0 bases; nucleotides outside the gene matches: 4. This CDR3 spans 16 amino acids. Germline-derived CDR1 and CDR2 are SGDLS and YYNGEE. TCRdb's copy holds only in-frame clones and misses some; the assay was immunoSEQ multiplex PCR. The table lists 100,000 to 150,000 clones, roughly 92% of them singletons. Sequenced input: blood. The receptor was isolated from a man aged 18 to 29 in good health. This chain links TRBV9 with TRBJ2-3; TRBD2 agrees at 7 bases. CDR3 sequence reads: CASSVARGSSTDTQYF. The DNA of the CDR3 is TGTGCCAGCAGCGTAGCGCGGGGGTCTAGCACAGATACGCAGTATTTT.